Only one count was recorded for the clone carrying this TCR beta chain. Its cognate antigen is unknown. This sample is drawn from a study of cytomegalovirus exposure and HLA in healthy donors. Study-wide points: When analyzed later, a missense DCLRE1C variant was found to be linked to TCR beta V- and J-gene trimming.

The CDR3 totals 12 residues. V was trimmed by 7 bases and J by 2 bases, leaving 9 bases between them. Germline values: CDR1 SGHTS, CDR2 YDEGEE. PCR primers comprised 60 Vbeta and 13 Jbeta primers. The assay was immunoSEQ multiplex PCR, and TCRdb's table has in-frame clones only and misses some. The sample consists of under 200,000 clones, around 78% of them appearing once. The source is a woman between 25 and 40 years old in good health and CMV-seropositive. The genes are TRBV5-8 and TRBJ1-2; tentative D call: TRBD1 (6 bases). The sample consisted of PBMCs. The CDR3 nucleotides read TGTGCCAGCGACAGGTTGAACTATGGCTACACCTTC. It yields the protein CASDRLNYGYTF.